These 12 T cell receptor beta chains were all obtained from the same sample, sequenced in a study of blood T cell repertoires in COVID-19. TCRdb keeps only in-frame clones here, not all; method: immunoSEQ multiplex PCR. The table records approximately 250,000 clones, 80% to 90% of them present only once. Sequencing input: peripheral blood. The source is a woman aged 70-85 years with COVID-19, enrolled during active disease.

The chain combines TRBV6-2 or TRBV6-3 with TRBJ1-6; TRBD1 matches 8 bases. Germline values: CDR1 MNHEY, CDR2 SVGEGT. Trimming removed 6 bases from V and 7 bases from J; junction bases left unmatched: 5. This CDR3 contains 14 residues. The CDR3 nucleotides read TGTGCCAGCAGCCAACAGGGGGAGAATTCACCCCTCCACTTT. Translation gives CASSQQGENSPLHF.

The gene calls are TRBV4-1 and TRBJ1-1, with a weak D call TRBD1 (5 bases). The CDR3 length is 14 residues. Per the germline V gene, CDR1 is MGHRA and CDR2 is YSYEKL. Trimming took off 3 bases at V and 2 bases at J, with 10 bases between the two ends. CDR3 in amino acids: CASSHPDRNTEAFF. In DNA form, the CDR3 reads TGCGCCAGCAGCCACCCCGACAGAAACACTGAAGCTTTCTTT.

The V and J genes are TRBV28 and TRBJ1-2; a weak D match, TRBD1 (5 bases). Trimming cost V 9 bases and J 10 bases, with 21 bases left between them. Germline V gene sequence: CDR1 MDHEN, CDR2 SYDVKM. This CDR3 region has 13 residues. The CDR3 region has the DNA TGTGCCAGTAGAGCCTTCGTCCGGGGGTCCTACACCTTC. Protein sequence: CASRAFVRGSYTF.

The CDR3 is CARSFRGGNEQYF. The CDR3 DNA sequence: TGTGCCAGAAGCTTTCGGGGGGGTAACGAGCAGTACTTC. The chain links TRBV7-5 to TRBJ2-7; the table's D call TRBD2 went unverified against the DNA. TRBV7-5 is shown as a pseudogene. This CDR3 is 13 amino acids long.

The V call is TRBV4-1, the J call TRBJ1-5; tentative D call: TRBD1 (5 bases). The CDR3 runs to 16 residues. Trimming left V 1 base short and J 5 bases short, with 15 bases between. From germline, CDR1 is MGHRA and CDR2 YSYEKL. The CDR3 nucleotides are TGCGCCAGCAGCCAAGGGGGGGGAATAGCAGATCAGCCCCAGCATTTT. Translated: CASSQGGGIADQPQHF.

The chain joins TRBV15 to TRBJ1-5; D remains ambiguous. Germline lookup yields CDR1 LNHNV and CDR2 YYDKDF (reference sequence). The CDR3 is 16 residues long. V lost 3 bases, J lost 3 bases, and 15 bases lay in between. Written as DNA, the CDR3 is TGTGCCACCAGCAGGGGGAGGATCGGACCCAATCAGCCCCAGCATTTT. Its translation is CATSRGRIGPNQPQHF.

V and J are TRBV7-8 and TRBJ1-5; TRBD1 matches 8 bases. After removal of 5 bases from V and 6 bases from J, the junction contained 9 bases not matched to a gene. The length of the CDR3 is 15 residues. CDR1 and CDR2 from the germline V gene are SGHVS and FQNEAQ. CDR3 nucleotides: TGTGCCAGCAGCCCCAGGCAGGGGGCTGTTCAGCCCCAGCATTTT. It is translated as CASSPRQGAVQPQHF.

V gene TRBV4-2 combines with J gene TRBJ2-1, with 10 bases identical to TRBD2. Germline CDR1 is LGHNA and CDR2 is YNFKEQ. This CDR3 spans 17 amino acids. The ends lost 1 base at V and 0 bases at J; junction bases unmatched: 3. CDR3 sequence reads: CASSQGTSGYSYNEQFF. In DNA, the CDR3 is TGTGCCAGCAGCCAAGGGACTAGCGGATACTCCTACAATGAGCAGTTCTTC.

The V and J genes are TRBV7-9 and TRBJ1-2, with TRBD1 matching over 7 bases. Germline V gene sequence: CDR1 SEHNR, CDR2 FQNEAQ (reference sequence). CDR3 length: 14 residues. Trimming took 5 bases from V and 4 from J; bases not matched to a gene: 7. The CDR3 reads CASSQTGTAYGYTF. The CDR3 coding sequence is TGTGCCAGCAGCCAAACCGGGACAGCCTATGGCTACACCTTC.

The chain uses TRBV5-1 and TRBJ2-6; 9 bases line up with TRBD1. J gave up 4 bases and V 4 bases, and 12 bases lay outside the gene matches. This CDR3 comprises 18 residues. The germline CDR1 and CDR2 sequences are SGHRS and YFSETQ. The CDR3 DNA is TGCGCCAGCAGCCCCCCGGTGACAGGGGGAACCGGGGCCAACGTCCTGACTTTC. Its protein product is CASSPPVTGGTGANVLTF.

In this sample, this clone turned up once. V is TRBV20-1 and J is TRBJ2-2, with D possibly matching TRBD1 (5 bases). In germline, CDR1 is DFQATT, CDR2 SNEGSKA (reference sequence). V was clipped by 3 bases and J by 5 bases, with 10 bases between them. CDR3 length: 13 residues. CDR3 coding DNA: TGCAGTGCTAGTCTTACAGGAACCGGGGAGCTGTTTTTT. This encodes CSASLTGTGELFF.

In the case of this clone: The same CDR3 can be traced to other DNA sequences in this sample. The chain couples TRBV30 to TRBJ2-7; 10 bases agree with TRBD1. The ends lost 0 bases at V and 1 base at J; junction bases unmatched: 3. CDR3 length: 15 amino acids. The germline V gene encodes CDR1 GTSNPN and CDR2 SVGIG (reference sequence). The CDR3 is CAWSVGDRGSYEQYF. Here the CDR3 DNA reads TGTGCCTGGAGTGTCGGGGACAGGGGTTCCTACGAGCAGTACTTC. The full variable domain, completed using reference TRBV30 and TRBJ2-7, is SQTIHQWPATLVQPVGSPLSLECTVEGTSNPNLYWYRQAAGRGLQLLFYSVGIGQISSEVPQNLSASRPQDRQFILSSKKLLLSDSGFYLCAWSVGDRGSYEQYFGPGTRLTVT.